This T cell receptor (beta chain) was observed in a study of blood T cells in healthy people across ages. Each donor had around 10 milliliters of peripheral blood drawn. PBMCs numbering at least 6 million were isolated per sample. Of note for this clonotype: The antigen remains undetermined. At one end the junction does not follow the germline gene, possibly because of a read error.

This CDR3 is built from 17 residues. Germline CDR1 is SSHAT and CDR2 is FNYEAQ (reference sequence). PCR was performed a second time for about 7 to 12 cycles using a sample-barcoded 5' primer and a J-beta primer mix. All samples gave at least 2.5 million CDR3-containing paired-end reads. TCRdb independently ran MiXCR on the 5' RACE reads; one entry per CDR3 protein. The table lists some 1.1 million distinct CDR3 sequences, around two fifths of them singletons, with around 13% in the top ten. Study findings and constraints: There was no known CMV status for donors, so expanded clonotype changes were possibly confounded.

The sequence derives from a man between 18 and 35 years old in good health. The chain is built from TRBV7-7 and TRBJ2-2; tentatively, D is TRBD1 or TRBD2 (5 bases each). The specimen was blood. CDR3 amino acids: CASSSHPGTANTGELFF. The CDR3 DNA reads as TGTGCTAGCAGCTCGCACCCCGGGACGGCGAACACCGGGGAGCTGTTTTTT.